These 18 T cell receptor beta chains originate from one sample sequenced in a study of diagnostic markers for celiac disease. Each CDR3 protein gets one entry in TCRdb, which reprocessed the reads and gives no DNA. This sample's clone table lists some 3,300 distinct CDR3 sequences. Sequencing used either unsorted cells or a sorted T cell fraction (not recorded which). The receptors shown here come from a human donor. This table probably holds off-target reads from a library built for another chain.

This clonotype is classed as medium-sized by frequency. The rearrangement uses TRBV6-5 and TRBJ2-2. Germline V CDR1 and CDR2: MNHEY, SVGAGI. This CDR3 region has 15 residues. This chain's CDR3 is CASSYSTGNTGELFF.

The chain carries TRBV4-1 and TRBJ1-2. The CDR3 has 15 amino acids. CDR1 is MGHRA, CDR2 YSYEKL, per germline. CDR3: CASSQGRGANYGYTF.

This sequence joins TRBV28 and TRBJ1-4; the TRBD1 assignment by TCRdb is unverifiable without DNA. The CDR3 runs to 13 residues. Germline lookup yields CDR1 MDHEN and CDR2 SYDVKM. The CDR3: CASSFPGDEKLFF.

The chain uses TRBV30 and TRBJ2-7; TCRdb outputs TRBD1, but without DNA this stays unchecked. CDR1 is GTSNPN and CDR2 is SVGIG in the germline V gene (reference sequence). The CDR3 is made up of 15 amino acids. The CDR3 region is CAWSVGYGGTYEQYF.

This clonotype is labeled medium-sized based on frequency. This chain joins TRBV2 and TRBJ1-5. Germline-derived CDR1 and CDR2 are SNHLY and FYNNEI. The CDR3 has 16 residues. The CDR3 reads CASKVGSVPSSQPQHF.

This clonotype is classed as medium-sized (0.01 to 0.1%) by frequency. The V and J genes are TRBV5-1 and TRBJ1-1; as DNA is missing, the TRBD1 call by TCRdb cannot be tested. This CDR3 spans 13 amino acids. Germline V gene sequence: CDR1 SGHRS, CDR2 YFSETQ. CDR3 residues: CASSETGTTEAFF.

The rearrangement links TRBV11-3 to TRBJ2-3; TCRdb's D call, TRBD1, is unchecked because there is no DNA. This CDR3 is 14 amino acids long. CDR1 and CDR2 from the germline V gene are SGHNT and YENEEA. CDR3 amino acids: CASSLDGNTDTQYF.

The rearrangement links TRBV20-1 to TRBJ2-2; TCRdb proposes TRBD2, but this gene call is untestable without DNA. This CDR3 has 15 residues. The germline gives CDR1 DFQATT, CDR2 SNEGSKA (reference sequence). The CDR3 loop reads CSARKSGSGTGELFF.

This clonotype shows up as medium-sized by frequency. The chain's CDR3 is CASSYIGTSNQPQHF. The rearrangement uses TRBV5-5 and TRBJ1-5; TCRdb returns TRBD1, unconfirmable since there is no DNA. The CDR3 runs 15 residues. Germline V lookup: CDR1 SGHKS, CDR2 YYEKEE (reference sequence). The full variable domain, with the rest looked up from reference TRBV5-5 and TRBJ1-5, is DAGVTQSPTHLIKTRGQQVTLRCSPISGHKSVSWYQQVLGQGPQFIFQYYEKEERGRGNFPDRFSARQFPNYSSELNVNALLLGDSALYLCASSYIGTSNQPQHFGDGTRLSIL.

This chain links TRBV11-2 with TRBJ2-1; the D gene TCRdb calls, TRBD2, cannot be checked with no DNA. CDR3 length: 14 residues. Per germline, CDR1 SGHAT and CDR2 FQNNGV. The CDR3 is CASSLAAGGFGQFF.

This clonotype is called medium-sized based on its frequency. This sequence joins TRBV3-1 and TRBJ1-2. The germline CDR1 and CDR2 sequences are LGHDT and YNNKEL (reference sequence). The CDR3 is made up of 13 amino acids. The CDR3: CASSPISGEGYTF.

This clonotype is called medium-sized based on its frequency. V is TRBV7-2 and J is TRBJ1-1; TCRdb returns TRBD1, unconfirmable since there is no DNA. The germline CDR1 and CDR2 sequences are SGHTA and FQGNSA. The CDR3 contains 17 residues. Here the CDR3 reads CASSLALTGGRRAEAFF.

CDR3 region: CASSLEKAGLGGYTF. J is TRBJ1-2 and V is TRBV5-1. There are 15 residues in the CDR3. The germline CDR1 and CDR2 sequences are SGHRS and YFSETQ.

The chain has TRBV5-6 and TRBJ2-7; TCRdb proposes TRBD2, but this gene call is untestable without DNA. The CDR3 is 16 amino acids. The germline V gene has CDR1 SGHDT and CDR2 YYEEEE. The CDR3 sequence is CASSLLAGAMSYEQYF.

V and J are TRBV10-2 and TRBJ1-5; TCRdb names TRBD1, which stays unverified in the absence of DNA. CDR1 is WSHSY, CDR2 SAAADI, per germline. The CDR3 is 12 amino acids. The CDR3 reads CATGTGNQPQHF.

The CDR3 spells CASSLEVTRNTIYF. J is TRBJ1-3 and V is TRBV12-3 or TRBV12-4. The CDR3 is 14 residues long.

This chain uses TRBV12-3 or TRBV12-4 with TRBJ2-2. The CDR3 extends over 13 amino acids. The CDR3 loop is CASSLIVTGELFF.

CDR3 loop: CASSLSGQQGYTIYF. This chain joins TRBV7-2 and TRBJ1-3; TCRdb gives TRBD1 as the D gene, but with no DNA this cannot be confirmed. Germline-derived CDR1 and CDR2 are SGHTA and FQGNSA. CDR3 size: 15 residues.